The rows below give T cell receptor beta chains drawn from one sample of a study of T cells of healthy individuals. One entry per CDR3 protein, called by TCRdb with MiXCR from the 5' RACE reads. The table records around 83,000 distinct CDR3 sequences, more than 5% of them present only once. Receptors originate from a female donor in good health. Both conserved end residues are part of each CDR3. The order of the fields is J gene, D gene, V gene, clone size, CDR3 DNA, CDR3 protein. The D gene is left open where the match is weak. The listing skips clone size in some rows; elsewhere it reads once, few, many or a size class.

TRBJ2-7 | TRBD2 | TRBV29-1 | NA | TGCAGCGCCACCCCGGGGGGGCACGAGCAGTACTTC | CSATPGGHEQYF
TRBJ1-1 | NA | TRBV30 | many | TGTGCCTGGCAGGACAGACTGAACACTGAAGCTTTCTTT | CAWQDRLNTEAFF
TRBJ1-1 | NA | TRBV6-2/TRBV6-3 | many | TGTGCCAGCAGCCTTATTGAGATTGCTGAAGCTTTCTTT | CASSLIEIAEAFF
TRBJ2-7 | TRBD2 | TRBV3-1 | many | TGTGCCAGCAGCCCCGGGAGGCTGCCCAGCTCCTACGAGCAGTACTTC | CASSPGRLPSSYEQYF
TRBJ2-7 | NA | TRBV28 | many | TGTGCCAGCAGCTCCACCCGGAGGGGGCGCGGGTACGAGCAGTACTTC | CASSSTRRGRGYEQYF
TRBJ2-7 | NA | TRBV27 | NA | TGTGCCAGCAGTTTACTGACGGACTACGAGCAGTACTTC | CASSLLTDYEQYF
TRBJ1-5 | NA | TRBV7-2 | many | TGTGCCAGCAGCTTTGGCGGGGGACGGAATCAGCCCCAGCATTTT | CASSFGGGRNQPQHF
TRBJ2-7 | TRBD1 | TRBV4-3 | many | TGCGCCAGCAGCCAAGATCAGACAGGGTCCTACGAGCAGTACTTC | CASSQDQTGSYEQYF
TRBJ2-3 | TRBD2 | TRBV4-1 | few | TGCGCCAGCAGCCAAGCGCCTAGCGGTTGGTTCGATACGCAGTATTTT | CASSQAPSGWFDTQYF
TRBJ2-5 | TRBD1 | TRBV12-3/TRBV12-4 | many | TGTGCCAGCAGTCCGACAGGGCCCAGGGAGACCCAGTACTTC | CASSPTGPRETQYF
TRBJ1-4 | NA | TRBV7-6 | many | TGTGCCAGCAGGCGAAACAGGGAACAAGATGAAAAACTGTTTTTT | CASRRNREQDEKLFF
TRBJ2-1 | NA | TRBV5-1 | many | TGCGCCAGCCGAGGGGGAACTAGGAACAATGAGCAGTTCTTC | CASRGGTRNNEQFF
TRBJ2-1 | NA | TRBV29-1 | few | TGCAGCGTTCCCATATTGGTGAGCTCCTACAATGAGCAGTTCTTC | CSVPILVSSYNEQFF
TRBJ2-3 | TRBD2 | TRBV4-2 | many | TGTGCCAGCAGCCATGGCGGGGGTTTGAGCACAGATACGCAGTATTTT | CASSHGGGLSTDTQYF
TRBJ2-3 | TRBD2 | TRBV20-1 | many | TGCAGTGCTAGAGCTATGATGACTAGCGGACTCACAGATACGCAGTATTTT | CSARAMMTSGLTDTQYF
TRBJ2-7 | TRBD1 | TRBV7-2 | many | TGTGCCAGCAGCCTAGGGACAGCTCGCTACGAGCAGTACTTC | CASSLGTARYEQYF
TRBJ2-3 | NA | TRBV14 | many | TGTGCCAGCAGCCCTGACCGTCGCACGCAGTATTTT | CASSPDRRTQYF
TRBJ2-5 | NA | TRBV3-1 | many | TGTGCCAGCAGCCAGAGGGGGACCCAAGAGACCCAGTACTTC | CASSQRGTQETQYF
TRBJ1-1 | NA | TRBV7-2 | many | TGTGCCAGCGGTGCTGAAGCTTTCTTT | CASGAEAFF
TRBJ2-1 | TRBD2 | TRBV5-4 | few | TGTGCCAGCAGCTTGTCTGGGACTAGCGGGGAGGAGCAGTTCTTC | CASSLSGTSGEEQFF
TRBJ2-1 | NA | TRBV2 | many | TGTGCCAGCAGTGTAGTGGGGGCCGGAGATCGGTTCTTC | CASSVVGAGDRFF
TRBJ1-2 | TRBD1 | TRBV12-3/TRBV12-4 | NA | TGTGCCAGCAGAGAGACAGGGGGGACTTCTGGCTACACCTTC | CASRETGGTSGYTF
TRBJ1-1 | NA | TRBV6-5 | few | TGTGCCAGCAGTTACCCACCGGGACAGAACACTGAAGCTTTCTTT | CASSYPPGQNTEAFF
TRBJ2-7 | TRBD1 | TRBV7-3 | many | TGTGCCAGCAGCGTAACAGGGGGCCCCTCCTACGAGCAGTACTTC | CASSVTGGPSYEQYF
TRBJ2-3 | NA | TRBV20-1 | many | TGCAGTGCTAGCACAGATACGCAGTATTTT | CSASTDTQYF
TRBJ2-3 | NA | TRBV5-1 | NA | TGCGCCAGCGGGGAAGGACTCAGCACAGATACGCAGTATTTT | CASGEGLSTDTQYF
TRBJ2-6 | NA | TRBV5-1 | many | TGCGCCAGCAGCGGTGACGGATCTGGGGCCAACGTCCTGACTTTC | CASSGDGSGANVLTF
TRBJ2-1 | NA | TRBV11-2 | many | TGTGCCAGCAGCCCCCCTGGATTCGGTGAGCAGTTCTTC | CASSPPGFGEQFF
TRBJ1-1 | NA | TRBV30 | NA | TGTGCCTGGACGACAGAGGTGAACACTGAAGCTTTCTTT | CAWTTEVNTEAFF
TRBJ2-3 | NA | TRBV9 | many | TGTGCCAGCAGCGTAGGCCCCCCGCGGGTCACAGATACGCAGTATTTT | CASSVGPPRVTDTQYF
TRBJ1-5 | TRBD1 | TRBV24-1 | few | TGTGCCACCAGTGATTCGGACAGGGGGCGGCCCCAGCATTTT | CATSDSDRGRPQHF
TRBJ1-2 | NA | TRBV5-1 | NA | TGCGCCAGCAGCGTCCCCGACTATGGCTACACCTTC | CASSVPDYGYTF
TRBJ1-1 | NA | TRBV7-9 | many | TGTGCCAGCAGCTTAGATCAGCTAACAGGGTCCGTCACTGAAGCTTTCTTT | CASSLDQLTGSVTEAFF
TRBJ2-1 | TRBD2 | TRBV20-1 | many | TGCAGTGCTAGGAGGACTAGCGGATCTCCGGATGAGCAGTTCTTC | CSARRTSGSPDEQFF
TRBJ1-2 | NA | TRBV5-1 | few | TGCGCCAGCAGCACGGGGGGACCTAACTATGGCTACACCTTC | CASSTGGPNYGYTF
TRBJ1-1 | NA | TRBV6-6 | NA | TGTGCCAGCAGCACTGGACAGCATGACACTGAAGCTTTCTTT | CASSTGQHDTEAFF
TRBJ1-1 | NA | TRBV11-2 | many | TGTGCCAGCAGCCTACGGAGGGGAACTGAAGCTTTCTTT | CASSLRRGTEAFF
TRBJ2-3 | TRBD1 | TRBV3-1 | many | TGTGCCAGCAGCCGCGGGCGGACAGGGTTCACAGATACGCAGTATTTT | CASSRGRTGFTDTQYF
TRBJ1-4 | NA | TRBV7-2 | many | TGTGCCAGCAGCTTAGCGTTGCGTGAAAAACTGTTTTTT | CASSLALREKLFF
TRBJ2-2 | NA | TRBV29-1 | NA | TGCAGCGTTGACCCTCAACTAGCCGGGGAGCTGTTTTTT | CSVDPQLAGELFF
TRBJ1-1 | NA | TRBV2 | few | TGTGCCAGCACCCAAAGGTCAACAGGGCCCTCGGGTAACACTGAAGCTTTCTTT | CASTQRSTGPSGNTEAFF
TRBJ2-7 | TRBD2 | TRBV19 | many | TGTGCCAGTAGTATATCAGCTAGCGGGAGGATCTACGAGCAGTACTTC | CASSISASGRIYEQYF
TRBJ1-2 | NA | TRBV20-1 | many | TGCAGTGCTAGAGTGGCAGCCTCCCATGGCTACACCTTC | CSARVAASHGYTF
TRBJ1-5 | TRBD1 | TRBV28 | few | TGTGCCAGCAGCCAGGGGGGACGGGATAGCAATCAGCCCCAGCATTTT | CASSQGGRDSNQPQHF
TRBJ2-3 | TRBD2 | TRBV27 | many | TGTGCCAGCAGCTCTAGCGGGAGGATCACAGATACGCAGTATTTT | CASSSSGRITDTQYF
TRBJ2-1 | NA | TRBV6-6 | many | TGTGCCAGCACCCACCCCGACAGTGAGTTCTACAATGAGCAGTTCTTC | CASTHPDSEFYNEQFF
TRBJ2-3 | NA | TRBV24-1 | many | TGTGCCACCAGTGACGGCAGCACAGATACGCAGTATTTT | CATSDGSTDTQYF